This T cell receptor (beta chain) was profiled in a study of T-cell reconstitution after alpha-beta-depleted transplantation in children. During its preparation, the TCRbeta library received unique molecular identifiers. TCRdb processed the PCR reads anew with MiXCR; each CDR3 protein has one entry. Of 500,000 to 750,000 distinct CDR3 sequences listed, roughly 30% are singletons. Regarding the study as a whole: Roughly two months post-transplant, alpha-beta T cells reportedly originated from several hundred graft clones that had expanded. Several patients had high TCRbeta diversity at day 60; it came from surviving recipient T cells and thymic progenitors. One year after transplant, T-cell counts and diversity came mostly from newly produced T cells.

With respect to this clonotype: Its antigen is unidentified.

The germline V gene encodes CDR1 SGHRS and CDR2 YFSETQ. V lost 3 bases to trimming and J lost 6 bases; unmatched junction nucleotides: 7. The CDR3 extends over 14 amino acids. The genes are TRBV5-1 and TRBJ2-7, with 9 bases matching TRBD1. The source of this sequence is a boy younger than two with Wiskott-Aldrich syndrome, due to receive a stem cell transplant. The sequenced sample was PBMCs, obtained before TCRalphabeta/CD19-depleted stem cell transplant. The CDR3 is CASSWTGAFSEQYF. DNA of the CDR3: TGCGCCAGCAGCTGGACAGGGGCGTTTAGCGAGCAGTACTTC.